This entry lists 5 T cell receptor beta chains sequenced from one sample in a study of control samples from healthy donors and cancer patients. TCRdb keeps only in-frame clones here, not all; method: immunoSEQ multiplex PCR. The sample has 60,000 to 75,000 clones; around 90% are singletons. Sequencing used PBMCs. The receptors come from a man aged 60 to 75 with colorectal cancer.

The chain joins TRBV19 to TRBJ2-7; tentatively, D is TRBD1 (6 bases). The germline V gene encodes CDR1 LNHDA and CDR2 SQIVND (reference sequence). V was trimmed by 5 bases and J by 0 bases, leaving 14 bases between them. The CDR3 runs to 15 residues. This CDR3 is CASSDRQELSYEQYF. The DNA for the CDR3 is TGTGCCAGTAGTGACCGACAGGAGCTCTCCTACGAGCAGTACTTC.

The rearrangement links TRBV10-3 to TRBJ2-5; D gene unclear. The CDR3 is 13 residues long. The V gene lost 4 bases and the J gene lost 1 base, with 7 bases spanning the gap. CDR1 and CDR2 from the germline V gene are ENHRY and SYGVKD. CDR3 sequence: CAISATTQETQYF. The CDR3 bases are TGTGCCATCAGTGCTACTACCCAAGAGACCCAGTACTTC.

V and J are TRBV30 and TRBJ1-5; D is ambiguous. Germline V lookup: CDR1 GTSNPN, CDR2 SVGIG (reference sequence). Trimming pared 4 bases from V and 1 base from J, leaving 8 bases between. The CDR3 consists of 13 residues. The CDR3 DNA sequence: TGTGCCTGGAACCTGGACAGCAATCAGCCCCAGCATTTT. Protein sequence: CAWNLDSNQPQHF.

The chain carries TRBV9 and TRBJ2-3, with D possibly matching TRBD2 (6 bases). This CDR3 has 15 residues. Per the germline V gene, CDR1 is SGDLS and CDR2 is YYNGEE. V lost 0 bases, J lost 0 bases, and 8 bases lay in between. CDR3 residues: CASSVGRGSTDTQYF. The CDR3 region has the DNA TGTGCCAGCAGCGTAGGGAGGGGAAGCACAGATACGCAGTATTTT.

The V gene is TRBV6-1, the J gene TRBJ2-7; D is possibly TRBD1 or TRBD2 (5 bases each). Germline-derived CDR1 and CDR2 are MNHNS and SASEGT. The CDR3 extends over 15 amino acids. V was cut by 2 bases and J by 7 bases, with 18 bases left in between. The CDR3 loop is CASSERDRLLGEQYF. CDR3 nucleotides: TGTGCCAGCAGTGAAAGGGACCGATTACTGGGGGAGCAGTACTTC.